This T cell receptor (beta chain) is from a study of blood T cell repertoires in COVID-19. For the study at large: T cells, B-cell-depleted T cells, or PBMCs provided the cDNA or gDNA that served as material.

Only one count was recorded for this clone. Sequencing was performed with immunoSEQ multiplex PCR; in TCRdb, only in-frame clones are kept and a portion is missing. The top ten clones hold about 3% of a sample with around 180,000 clones, approximately 79% of them seen once. Trimming removed 3 bases from V and 2 bases from J, with 11 bases in between. Germline CDR1 MDHEN, CDR2 SYDVKM. The CDR3 length is 15 residues. V gene TRBV28 combines with J gene TRBJ1-5; tentatively, D is TRBD1 (5 bases). Input material: peripheral blood. This TCR was recovered from an elderly woman with acute or convalescent COVID-19. In nucleotides, the CDR3 is TGTGCCAGCAGTTTGGGGGGAGGCGGCAATCAGCCCCAGCATTTT. Encoded protein: CASSLGGGGNQPQHF. Drawing the rest from reference TRBV28 and TRBJ1-5, the complete variable domain is DVKVTQSSRYLVKRTGEKVFLECVQDMDHENMFWYRQDPGLGLRLIYFSYDVKMKEKGDIPEGYSVSREKKERFSLILESASTNQTSMYLCASSLGGGGNQPQHFGDGTRLSIL.